This record covers a single T cell receptor beta chain. Its antigen is currently unknown. This sample stems from a study of blood T cells in healthy people across ages. With 3 bases clipped from V and 5 bases from J, the junction kept 6 bases outside the gene matches. The germline CDR1 and CDR2 sequences are SQVTM and ANQGSEA. CDR3 size: 14 residues. Primers used in a second PCR of about 6 to 11 cycles were a sample-barcoded 5' primer and a J-beta primer mix. The authors tagged each cDNA molecule using a template-switch adaptor with 12 random nucleotides. TCRdb redid the calling of the 5' RACE reads with MiXCR, one entry per CDR3 protein. The profile shows more than 450,000 distinct CDR3 sequences, over 25% of them singletons. Notes on the study in general: Per million T cells, TCR beta diversity dropped about linearly as age rose. Any changes in expanded clonotypes were possibly confounded, as donor CMV status remained unknown.

A further study also used this sample, focusing on T cells of mothers and their children. That study adds: A few healthy Caucasian mothers, along with their six children, served as the donors.

The specimen sequenced was blood. The chain couples TRBV29-1 to TRBJ1-1; 10 bases agree with TRBD1. The receptor comes from a boy under 10 years old in good health. CDR3 region: CSVEDRGEGTEAFF. CDR3 DNA sequence: TGCAGCGTTGAGGACAGGGGGGAGGGAACTGAAGCTTTCTTT.